This T cell receptor beta chain was profiled in a study of blood T cell repertoires in COVID-19. The CDR3 has 14 residues. Trimming took 4 bases from V and 1 from J, leaving 10 bases between them. The V gene's germline CDR1 is GTSNPN and CDR2 SVGIG (reference sequence). Sequencing used immunoSEQ multiplex PCR; TCRdb keeps in-frame clones, though not all of them. The repertoire includes 150,000 or so clones, around 90% of them detected once, and about 1.6% sits in the top ten. The sample was peripheral blood. V and J are TRBV30 and TRBJ1-4; weak D call: TRBD1 (5 bases). This sequence originates from a woman aged 50 to 60 with acute or convalescent COVID-19. In DNA form, the CDR3 reads TGTGCCTGGAACCAGGGACTAACTAATGAAAAACTGTTTTTT. Protein sequence: CAWNQGLTNEKLFF.